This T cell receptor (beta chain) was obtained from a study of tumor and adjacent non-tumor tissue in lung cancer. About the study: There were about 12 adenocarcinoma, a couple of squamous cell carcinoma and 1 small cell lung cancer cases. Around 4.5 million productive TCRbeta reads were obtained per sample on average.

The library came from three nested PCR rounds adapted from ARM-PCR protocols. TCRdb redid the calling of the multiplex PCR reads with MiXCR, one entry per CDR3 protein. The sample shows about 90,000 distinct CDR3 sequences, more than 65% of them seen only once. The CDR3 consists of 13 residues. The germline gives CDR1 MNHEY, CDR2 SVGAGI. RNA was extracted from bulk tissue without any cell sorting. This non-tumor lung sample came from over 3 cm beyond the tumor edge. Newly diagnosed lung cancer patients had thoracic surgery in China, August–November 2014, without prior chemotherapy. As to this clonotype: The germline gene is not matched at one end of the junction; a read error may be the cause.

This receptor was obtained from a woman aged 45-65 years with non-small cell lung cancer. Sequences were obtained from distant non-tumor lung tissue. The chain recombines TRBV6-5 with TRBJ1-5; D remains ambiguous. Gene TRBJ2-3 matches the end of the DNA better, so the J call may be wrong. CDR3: CAGSYGGSQPQYF. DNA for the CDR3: TGTGCCGGCAGTTACGGTGGATCCCAGCCCCAGTATTTT.